These 11 T cell receptor beta chains originate from one sample sequenced in a study of molecular identifiers for immune sequencing clone quantification (dated by TCRdb to the late 2010s). The method behind the library was PCR. The sequencer listed for this sample is Illumina HiSeq 4000. TCRdb reran the public reads through fastp at Q25 and MiXCR, keeping productive beta chains. Every distinct CDR3 protein forms one entry, paired with its most common genes and DNA. Across this sample there are about 640,000 distinct CDR3 sequences, with 15% to 20% seen only once. Clones ranked in the top ten supply 0.75% to 0.95% of the sample. Material for sequencing was naive CD8+ T cells from blood, with Jurkat cell RNA spiked in. Sample cell subset or site, as interpreted from the label and publication: FACS-sorted CD8+CD4-CCR7+CD45RA+ naive T cells. All receptors come from a human donor in good health. Some libraries in this study had Jurkat cell RNA spiked in.

This clonotype was seen a handful of times. V is TRBV19 and J is TRBJ2-7; 7 nucleotides line up with TRBD1. The germline gives CDR1 LNHDA, CDR2 SQIVND (reference sequence). This CDR3 comprises 15 residues. Unmatched junction bases numbered 8, after V lost 5 bases and J lost 1 base. This CDR3 reads CASSLSGTVSYEQYF. CDR3 coding DNA: TGTGCCAGTAGTTTGTCCGGGACAGTTTCCTACGAGCAGTACTTC.

This clonotype was found many times. The V call is TRBV20-1, the J call TRBJ2-7; maybe TRBD1 (6 bases). Per the germline V gene, CDR1 is DFQATT and CDR2 is SNEGSKA (reference sequence). The V gene lost 6 bases and the J gene lost 0 bases, with 9 bases spanning the gap. This CDR3 has 12 amino acids. The DNA of the CDR3 is TGCAGTGCACAGGGCGACTCCTACGAGCAGTACTTC. Its protein is CSAQGDSYEQYF.

The rearrangement joins TRBV19 to TRBJ2-5; no definite D call. The CDR3 has 14 amino acids. Germline V gene data show CDR1 as LNHDA and CDR2 as SQIVND (reference sequence). V lost 5 bases, J lost 1 base, and 11 bases lay in between. Here the CDR3 reads CASSYWGGQETQYF. The CDR3 nucleotides are TGTGCCAGTAGTTATTGGGGTGGCCAAGAGACCCAGTACTTC.

In this sample, this clonotype turned up many times. The rearrangement links TRBV12-3 or TRBV12-4 to TRBJ2-5; 7 bases are a match to TRBD2. CDR3 length: 16 residues. Trimming removed 8 bases from V and 2 bases from J; junction bases left unmatched: 14. In DNA form, the CDR3 reads TGTGCCAGCCGTTCGGGGAGGGCAGGACTTCAAGAGACCCAGTACTTC. The encoded protein is CASRSGRAGLQETQYF.

This clonotype was observed at least ten times. The J gene is TRBJ2-3, the V gene TRBV30, with 9 bases aligning to TRBD2. Per germline, CDR1 GTSNPN and CDR2 SVGIG (reference sequence). The CDR3 contains 15 residues. Losses at the gene ends were 7 bases for V and 2 bases for J; bases not matched to a gene: 10. The CDR3, as DNA: TGTGCCTCCCAGGGGCGGGGGGGCTCCACAGATACGCAGTATTTT. Translating it yields CASQGRGGSTDTQYF.

This clonotype was seen many times. The chain employs TRBV20-1 and TRBJ2-3, with 13 bases aligning to TRBD2. Trimming took 1 base from V and 5 from J; bases not matched to a gene: 3. The V gene's germline CDR1 is DFQATT and CDR2 SNEGSKA (reference sequence). The CDR3 contains 15 residues. The CDR3 protein is CSARGLAGGRDTQYF. CDR3 in DNA: TGCAGTGCTAGAGGACTAGCGGGAGGAAGAGATACGCAGTATTTT.

This clonotype was recorded many times. J is TRBJ2-2 and V is TRBV2; D gene ambiguous. This CDR3 is built from 15 residues. Germline V CDR1 and CDR2: SNHLY, FYNNEI. V dropped 7 bases and J dropped 0 bases, with 12 bases sitting between them. CDR3: CASTLKGSNTGELFF. The DNA of the CDR3 is TGTGCCAGCACCCTTAAAGGGTCGAACACCGGGGAGCTGTTTTTT.

CDR3 nucleotide sequence: TGTGCCAGCAGCTTCCGGGCGCCCGGCCCAGATACGCAGTATTTT. Translating gives CASSFRAPGPDTQYF. V gene TRBV7-9 combines with J gene TRBJ2-3; D is ambiguous. V was clipped by 3 bases and J by 4 bases, with 14 bases between them. The CDR3 is 15 amino acids. The germline V gene has CDR1 SEHNR and CDR2 FQNEAQ (reference sequence).

This chain uses TRBV19 with TRBJ2-7, with a tentative D call TRBD2 (6 bases). Germline V lookup: CDR1 LNHDA, CDR2 SQIVND (reference sequence). The CDR3 is 12 amino acids. The V and J ends lost 4 bases and 5 bases respectively, with 9 bases between them. The CDR3 loop reads CASSRTMDEQYF. For the CDR3, the DNA is TGTGCCAGTAGTAGGACTATGGACGAGCAGTACTTC.

Many counts were recorded for this clonotype. The V gene is TRBV4-3, the J gene TRBJ1-5; a possible D gene is TRBD1 (5 bases). This CDR3 has 14 amino acids. Between the trimmed V and J ends, which lost 0 bases and 6 bases, there was a span of 9 bases. From germline, CDR1 is LGHNA and CDR2 YSLEER. CDR3 in DNA: TGCGCCAGCAGCCAAGACAGGGCTAGTCAGCCCCAGCATTTT. It encodes CASSQDRASQPQHF.

Points on this clonotype: Being one base from a much bigger clone, this may be a read error. J is TRBJ1-1 and V is TRBV11-2; D gene unclear. Germline V gene sequence: CDR1 SGHAT, CDR2 FQNNGV. V was pared by 1 base and J by 0 bases, with 6 bases between. The CDR3 has 14 residues. This CDR3 is CASSLGHMNTEAFF. The DNA of the CDR3 is TGTGCCAGCAGCTTAGGGCACATGAACACTGAAGCTTTCTTT. Filled out from reference TRBV11-2 and TRBJ1-1, the complete variable domain reads EAGVAQSPRYKIIEKRQSVAFWCNPISGHATLYWYQQILGQGPKLLIQFQNNGVVDDSQLPKDRFSAERLKGVDSTLKIQPAKLEDSAVYLCASSLGHMNTEAFFGQGTRLTVV.